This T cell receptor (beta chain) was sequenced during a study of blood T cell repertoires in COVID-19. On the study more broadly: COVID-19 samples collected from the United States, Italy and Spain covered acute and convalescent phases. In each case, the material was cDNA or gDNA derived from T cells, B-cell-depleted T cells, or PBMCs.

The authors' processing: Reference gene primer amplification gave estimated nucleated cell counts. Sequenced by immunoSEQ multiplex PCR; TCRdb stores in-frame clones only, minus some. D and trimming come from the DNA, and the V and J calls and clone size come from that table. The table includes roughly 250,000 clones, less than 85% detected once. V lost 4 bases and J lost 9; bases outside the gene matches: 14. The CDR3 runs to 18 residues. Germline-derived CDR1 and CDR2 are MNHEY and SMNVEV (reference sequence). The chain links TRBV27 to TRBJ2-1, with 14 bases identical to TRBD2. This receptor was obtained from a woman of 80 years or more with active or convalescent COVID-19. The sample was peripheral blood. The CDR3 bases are TGTGCCAGCAGTTCCGGGACTAGCGGGAGTCTATTTCGGGGTGAGCAGTTCTTC. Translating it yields CASSSGTSGSLFRGEQFF.